Listed below are T cell receptor beta chains from one sample, sequenced in a study of cytomegalovirus exposure and HLA in healthy donors. This table comes from immunoSEQ multiplex PCR, and its TCRdb copy is limited to in-frame clones, with some not included. The sample lists roughly 130,000 clones; 74% were seen once. Sequenced input: PBMCs. These receptors were taken from a woman in her 50s in good health and CMV-seropositive. Each CDR3 is given with its conserved first and last residue. D genes are given only for firm matches. Some rows have no size entry. The others give once, few or many, or a class for an expanded clone.

TRBD2	TRBV6-6	TRBJ2-1	-	CASKQPGLAADEQFF	TGTGCCAGCAAACAGCCGGGACTAGCGGCTGATGAGCAGTTCTTC
-	TRBV7-2	TRBJ2-7	-	CASSAGFVYEQYF	TGTGCCAGCAGCGCGGGGTTCGTCTACGAGCAGTACTTC
-	TRBV7-8	TRBJ1-5	-	CASSWWGHPSNQPQHF	TGTGCCAGCAGCTGGTGGGGACACCCTAGCAATCAGCCCCAGCATTTT
TRBD1	TRBV5-5	TRBJ1-2	-	CASSPWTGEGYTF	TGTGCCAGCAGCCCCTGGACAGGGGAAGGCTACACCTTC
-	TRBV4-1	TRBJ2-6	-	CASSHEVTGGANVLTF	TGCGCCAGCAGCCACGAAGTAACGGGGGGGGCCAACGTCCTGACTTTC
TRBD1	TRBV5-1	TRBJ1-1	-	CASSSFGQGVRGTEAFF	TGCGCCAGCAGTAGTTTCGGACAGGGTGTACGAGGCACTGAAGCTTTCTTT
-	TRBV4-3	TRBJ2-7	-	CASSPQLTVGEQYF	TGCGCCAGCAGCCCTCAACTAACTGTAGGCGAGCAGTACTTC
-	TRBV6-6	TRBJ2-3	-	CASSYSRVGDTQYF	TGTGCCAGCAGTTACTCGAGGGTCGGAGATACGCAGTATTTT
-	TRBV27	TRBJ1-1	few	CASRGAGEAFF	TGTGCCAGCAGGGGCGCCGGTGAAGCTTTCTTT
-	TRBV15	TRBJ2-3	-	CATSREFWSLDTQYF	TGTGCCACCAGCAGAGAGTTTTGGAGTTTGGATACGCAGTATTTT